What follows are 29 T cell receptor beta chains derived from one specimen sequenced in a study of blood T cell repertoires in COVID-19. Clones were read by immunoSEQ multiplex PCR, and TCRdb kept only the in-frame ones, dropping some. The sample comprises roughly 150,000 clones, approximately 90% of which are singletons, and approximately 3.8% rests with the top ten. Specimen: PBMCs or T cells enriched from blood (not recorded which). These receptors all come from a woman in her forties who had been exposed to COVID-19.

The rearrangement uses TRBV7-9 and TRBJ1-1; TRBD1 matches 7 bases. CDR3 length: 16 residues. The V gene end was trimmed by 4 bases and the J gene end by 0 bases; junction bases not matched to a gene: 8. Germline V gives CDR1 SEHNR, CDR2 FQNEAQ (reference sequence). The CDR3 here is CASSSRDSEMNTEAFF. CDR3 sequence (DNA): TGTGCCAGCAGCTCCCGGGACAGTGAAATGAACACTGAAGCTTTCTTT.

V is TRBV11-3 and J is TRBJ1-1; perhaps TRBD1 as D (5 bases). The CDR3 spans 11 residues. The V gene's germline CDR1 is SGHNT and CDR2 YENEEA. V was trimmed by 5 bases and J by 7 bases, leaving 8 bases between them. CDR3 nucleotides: TGTGCCAGCAGCCGGGGGGGTGAAGCTTTCTTT. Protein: CASSRGGEAFF.

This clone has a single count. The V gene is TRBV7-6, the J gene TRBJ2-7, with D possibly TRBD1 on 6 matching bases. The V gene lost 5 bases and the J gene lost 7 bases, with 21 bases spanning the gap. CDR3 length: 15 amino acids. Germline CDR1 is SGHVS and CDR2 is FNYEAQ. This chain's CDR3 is CASSQLQGSVGEQYF. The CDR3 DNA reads TGTGCCAGCAGCCAACTACAGGGCTCGGTGGGGGAGCAGTACTTC. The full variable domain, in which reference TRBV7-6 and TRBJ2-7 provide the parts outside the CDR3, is GAGVSQSPRYKVTKRGQDVALRCDPISGHVSLYWYRQALGQGPEFLTYFNYEAQQDKSGLPNDRFSAERPEGSISTLTIQRTEQRDSAMYRCASSQLQGSVGEQYFGPGTRLTVT.

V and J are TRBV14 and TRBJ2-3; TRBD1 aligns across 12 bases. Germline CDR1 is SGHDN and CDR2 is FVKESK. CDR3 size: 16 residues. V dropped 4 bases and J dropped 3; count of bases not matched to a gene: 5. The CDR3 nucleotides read TGTGCCAGCAGCCTCGGGACAGGGGGCTTGACAGATACGCAGTATTTT. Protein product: CASSLGTGGLTDTQYF.

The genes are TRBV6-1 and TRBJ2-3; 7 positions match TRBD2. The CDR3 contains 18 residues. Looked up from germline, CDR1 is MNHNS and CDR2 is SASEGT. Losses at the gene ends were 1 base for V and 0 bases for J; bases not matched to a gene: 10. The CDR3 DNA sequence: TGTGCCAGCAGTGAAGACTCCGGGGCGGGAGTTAGCACAGATACGCAGTATTTT. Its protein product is CASSEDSGAGVSTDTQYF.

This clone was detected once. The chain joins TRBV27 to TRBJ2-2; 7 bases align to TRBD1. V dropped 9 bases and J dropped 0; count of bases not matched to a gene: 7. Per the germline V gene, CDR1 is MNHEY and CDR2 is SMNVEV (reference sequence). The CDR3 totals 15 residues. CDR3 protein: CASLTGTTNTGELFF. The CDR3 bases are TGTGCCAGTCTGACAGGGACGACGAACACCGGGGAGCTGTTTTTT.

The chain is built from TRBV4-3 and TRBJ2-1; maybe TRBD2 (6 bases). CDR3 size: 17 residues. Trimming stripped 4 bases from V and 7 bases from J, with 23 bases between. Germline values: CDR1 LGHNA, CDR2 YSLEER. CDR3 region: CASSLLGPSGGRNEQFF. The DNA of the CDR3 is TGCGCCAGCAGCCTCCTTGGTCCGTCCGGGGGAAGGAATGAGCAGTTCTTC.

Here the CDR3 reads CASSWETGKDNQPQHF. The DNA of the CDR3 is TGTGCCAGCAGCTGGGAGACAGGGAAGGACAATCAGCCCCAGCATTTT. The chain combines TRBV2 with TRBJ1-5, with 7 bases that match TRBD1. In germline, CDR1 is SNHLY, CDR2 FYNNEI. This CDR3 comprises 16 residues. V gave up 6 bases and J gave up 3 bases; unmatched junction bases: 11.

CDR3 nucleotide sequence: TGTGCCAGTAGTATGTCATCCAGGGCAAGGCTAGGGGACACCGGGGAGCTGTTTTTT. Translating it yields CASSMSSRARLGDTGELFF. The chain carries TRBV19 and TRBJ2-2; maybe TRBD1 (5 bases). Germline CDR1 and CDR2: LNHDA and SQIVND (reference sequence). This CDR3 region has 19 residues. The V end lost 3 bases, the J end lost 3 bases, and 23 bases lay between the germline ends.

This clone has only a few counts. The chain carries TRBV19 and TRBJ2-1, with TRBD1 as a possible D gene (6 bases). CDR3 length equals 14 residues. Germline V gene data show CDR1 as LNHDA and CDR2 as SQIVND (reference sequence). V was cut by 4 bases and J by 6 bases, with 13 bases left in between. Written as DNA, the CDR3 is TGTGCCAGTAGTAGTCCCGGGACAACCAATGAGCAGTTCTTC. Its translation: CASSSPGTTNEQFF.

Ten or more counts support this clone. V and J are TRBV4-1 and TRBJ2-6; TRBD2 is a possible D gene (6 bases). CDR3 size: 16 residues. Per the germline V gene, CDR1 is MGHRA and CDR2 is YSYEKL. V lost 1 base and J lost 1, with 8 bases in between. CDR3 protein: CASSQVGGSGANVLTF. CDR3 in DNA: TGCGCCAGCAGCCAAGTCGGGGGATCTGGGGCCAACGTCCTGACTTTC.

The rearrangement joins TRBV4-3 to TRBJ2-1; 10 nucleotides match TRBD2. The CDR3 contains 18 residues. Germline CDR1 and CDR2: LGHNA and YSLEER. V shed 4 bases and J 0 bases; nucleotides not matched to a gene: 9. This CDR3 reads CASSPARTSGLSYNEQFF. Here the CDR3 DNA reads TGCGCCAGCAGCCCGGCCCGGACTAGCGGTCTCTCCTACAATGAGCAGTTCTTC.

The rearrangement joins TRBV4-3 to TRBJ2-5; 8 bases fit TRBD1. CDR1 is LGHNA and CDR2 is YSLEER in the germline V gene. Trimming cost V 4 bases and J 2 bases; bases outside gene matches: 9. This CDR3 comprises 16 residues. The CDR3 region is CASSLGQGLGQETQYF. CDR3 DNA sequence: TGCGCCAGCAGCCTTGGACAGGGCCTAGGTCAAGAGACCCAGTACTTC.

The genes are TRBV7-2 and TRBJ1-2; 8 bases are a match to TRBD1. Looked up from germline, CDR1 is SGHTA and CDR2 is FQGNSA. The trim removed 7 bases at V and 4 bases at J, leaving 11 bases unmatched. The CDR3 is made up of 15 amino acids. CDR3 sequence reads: CASTKDGTGPYGYTF. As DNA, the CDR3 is TGTGCCAGCACCAAAGACGGGACAGGACCCTATGGCTACACCTTC.

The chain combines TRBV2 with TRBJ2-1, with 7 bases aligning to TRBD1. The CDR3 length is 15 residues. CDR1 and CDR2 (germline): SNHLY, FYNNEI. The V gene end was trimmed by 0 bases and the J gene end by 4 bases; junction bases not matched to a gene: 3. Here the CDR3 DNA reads TGTGCCAGCAGTGAAGCGAGGGGGCTGTACAATGAGCAGTTCTTC. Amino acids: CASSEARGLYNEQFF.

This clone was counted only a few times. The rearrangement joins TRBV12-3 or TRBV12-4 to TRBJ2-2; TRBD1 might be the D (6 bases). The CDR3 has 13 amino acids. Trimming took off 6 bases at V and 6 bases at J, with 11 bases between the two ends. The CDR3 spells CASREQGPGELFF. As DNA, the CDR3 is TGTGCCAGCAGGGAACAGGGACCCGGGGAGCTGTTTTTT.

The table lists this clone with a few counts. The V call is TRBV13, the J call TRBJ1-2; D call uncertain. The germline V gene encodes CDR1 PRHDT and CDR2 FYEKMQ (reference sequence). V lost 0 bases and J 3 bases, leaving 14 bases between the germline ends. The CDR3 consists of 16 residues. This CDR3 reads CASSLGLRERYYGYTF. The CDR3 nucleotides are TGTGCCAGCAGCTTAGGCCTTAGGGAGCGATACTATGGCTACACCTTC. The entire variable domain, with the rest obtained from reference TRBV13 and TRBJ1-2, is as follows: AAGVIQSPRHLIKEKRETATLKCYPIPRHDTVYWYQQGPGQDPQFLISFYEKMQSDKGSIPDRFSAQQFSDYHSELNMSSLELGDSALYFCASSLGLRERYYGYTFGSGTRLTVV.

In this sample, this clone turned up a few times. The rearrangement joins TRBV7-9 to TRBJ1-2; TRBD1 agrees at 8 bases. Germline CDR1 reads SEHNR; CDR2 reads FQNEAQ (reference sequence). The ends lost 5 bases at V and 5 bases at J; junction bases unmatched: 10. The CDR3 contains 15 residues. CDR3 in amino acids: CASSSRVGTGYGYTF. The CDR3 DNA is TGTGCCAGCAGCAGTCGGGTGGGGACAGGTTATGGCTACACCTTC. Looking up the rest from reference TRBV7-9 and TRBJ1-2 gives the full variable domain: DTGVSQNPRHKITKRGQNVTFRCDPISEHNRLYWYRQTLGQGPEFLTYFQNEAQLEKSRLLSDRFSAERPKGSFSTLEIQRTEQGDSAMYLCASSSRVGTGYGYTFGSGTRLTVV.

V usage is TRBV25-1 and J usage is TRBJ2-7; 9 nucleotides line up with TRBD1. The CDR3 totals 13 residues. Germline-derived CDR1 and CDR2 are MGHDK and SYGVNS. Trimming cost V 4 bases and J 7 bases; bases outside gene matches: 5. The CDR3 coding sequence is TGTGCCAGCAGTGCACAGGGGGCGGAAGAGCAGTACTTC. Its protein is CASSAQGAEEQYF.

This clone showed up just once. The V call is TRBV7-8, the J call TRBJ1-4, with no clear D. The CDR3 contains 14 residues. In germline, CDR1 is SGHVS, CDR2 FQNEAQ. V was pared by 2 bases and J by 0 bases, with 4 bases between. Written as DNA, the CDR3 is TGTGCCAGCAGCTTAACTGCAACTAATGAAAAACTGTTTTTT. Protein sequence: CASSLTATNEKLFF.

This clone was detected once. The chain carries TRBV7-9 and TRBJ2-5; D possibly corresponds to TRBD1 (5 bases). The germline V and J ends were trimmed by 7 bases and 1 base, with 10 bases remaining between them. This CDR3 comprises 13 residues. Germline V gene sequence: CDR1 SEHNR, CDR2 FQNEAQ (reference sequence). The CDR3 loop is CASNTDSQETQYF. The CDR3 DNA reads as TGTGCCAGCAATACAGACAGCCAAGAGACCCAGTACTTC.

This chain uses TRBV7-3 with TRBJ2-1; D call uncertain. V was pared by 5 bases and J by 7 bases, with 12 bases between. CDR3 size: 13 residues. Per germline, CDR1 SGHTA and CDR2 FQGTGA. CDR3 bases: TGTGCCAGCAGCCCCACCGGAGATAATGAGCAGTTCTTC. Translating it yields CASSPTGDNEQFF.

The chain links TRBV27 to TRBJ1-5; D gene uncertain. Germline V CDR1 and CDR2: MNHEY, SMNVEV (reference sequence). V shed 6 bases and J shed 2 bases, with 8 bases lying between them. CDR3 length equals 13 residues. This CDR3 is CASRMERNQPQHF. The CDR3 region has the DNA TGTGCCAGCAGGATGGAGCGCAATCAGCCCCAGCATTTT.

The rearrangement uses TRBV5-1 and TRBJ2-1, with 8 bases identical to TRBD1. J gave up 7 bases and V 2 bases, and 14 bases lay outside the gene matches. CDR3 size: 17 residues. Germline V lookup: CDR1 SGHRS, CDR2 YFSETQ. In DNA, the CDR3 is TGCGCCAGCAGCTTTGGACAGGGAGTGCATTTGAGGAATGAGCAGTTCTTC. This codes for CASSFGQGVHLRNEQFF.

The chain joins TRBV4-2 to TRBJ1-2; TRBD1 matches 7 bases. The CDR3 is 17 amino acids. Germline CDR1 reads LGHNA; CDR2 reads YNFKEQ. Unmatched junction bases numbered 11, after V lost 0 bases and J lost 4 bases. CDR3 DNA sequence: TGTGCCAGCAGCCAAGATCAAGGTAGACAGGGAGGCTATGGCTACACCTTC. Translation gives CASSQDQGRQGGYGYTF.

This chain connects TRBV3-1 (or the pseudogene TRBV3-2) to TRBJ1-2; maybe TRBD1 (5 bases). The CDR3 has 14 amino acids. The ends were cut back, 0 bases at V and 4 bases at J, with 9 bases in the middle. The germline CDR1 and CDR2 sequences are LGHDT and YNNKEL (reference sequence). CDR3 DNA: TGTGCCAGCAGCCAAGAAGGGGCAGGCTATGGCTACACCTTC. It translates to CASSQEGAGYGYTF.

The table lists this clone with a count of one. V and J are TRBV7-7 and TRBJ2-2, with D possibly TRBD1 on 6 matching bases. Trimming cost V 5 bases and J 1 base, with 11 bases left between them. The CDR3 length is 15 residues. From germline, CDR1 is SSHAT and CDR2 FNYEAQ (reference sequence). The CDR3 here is CASSIGDKNTGELFF. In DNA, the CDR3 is TGTGCCAGCAGCATAGGGGACAAGAACACCGGGGAGCTGTTTTTT.

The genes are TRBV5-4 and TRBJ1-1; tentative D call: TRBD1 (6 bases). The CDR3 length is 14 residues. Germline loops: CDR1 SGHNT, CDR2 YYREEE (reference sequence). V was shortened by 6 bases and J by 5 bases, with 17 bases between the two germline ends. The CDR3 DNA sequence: TGTGCCAGCAACCTAGGGGGTGGTAAGACTGAAGCTTTCTTT. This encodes CASNLGGGKTEAFF.

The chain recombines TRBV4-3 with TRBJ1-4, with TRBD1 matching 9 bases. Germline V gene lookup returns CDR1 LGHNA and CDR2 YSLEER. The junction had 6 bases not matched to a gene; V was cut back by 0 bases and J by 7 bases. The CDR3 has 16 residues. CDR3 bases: TGCGCCAGCAGCCAAGAACCGGGACAGGGTGGTGAAAAACTGTTTTTT. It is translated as CASSQEPGQGGEKLFF.